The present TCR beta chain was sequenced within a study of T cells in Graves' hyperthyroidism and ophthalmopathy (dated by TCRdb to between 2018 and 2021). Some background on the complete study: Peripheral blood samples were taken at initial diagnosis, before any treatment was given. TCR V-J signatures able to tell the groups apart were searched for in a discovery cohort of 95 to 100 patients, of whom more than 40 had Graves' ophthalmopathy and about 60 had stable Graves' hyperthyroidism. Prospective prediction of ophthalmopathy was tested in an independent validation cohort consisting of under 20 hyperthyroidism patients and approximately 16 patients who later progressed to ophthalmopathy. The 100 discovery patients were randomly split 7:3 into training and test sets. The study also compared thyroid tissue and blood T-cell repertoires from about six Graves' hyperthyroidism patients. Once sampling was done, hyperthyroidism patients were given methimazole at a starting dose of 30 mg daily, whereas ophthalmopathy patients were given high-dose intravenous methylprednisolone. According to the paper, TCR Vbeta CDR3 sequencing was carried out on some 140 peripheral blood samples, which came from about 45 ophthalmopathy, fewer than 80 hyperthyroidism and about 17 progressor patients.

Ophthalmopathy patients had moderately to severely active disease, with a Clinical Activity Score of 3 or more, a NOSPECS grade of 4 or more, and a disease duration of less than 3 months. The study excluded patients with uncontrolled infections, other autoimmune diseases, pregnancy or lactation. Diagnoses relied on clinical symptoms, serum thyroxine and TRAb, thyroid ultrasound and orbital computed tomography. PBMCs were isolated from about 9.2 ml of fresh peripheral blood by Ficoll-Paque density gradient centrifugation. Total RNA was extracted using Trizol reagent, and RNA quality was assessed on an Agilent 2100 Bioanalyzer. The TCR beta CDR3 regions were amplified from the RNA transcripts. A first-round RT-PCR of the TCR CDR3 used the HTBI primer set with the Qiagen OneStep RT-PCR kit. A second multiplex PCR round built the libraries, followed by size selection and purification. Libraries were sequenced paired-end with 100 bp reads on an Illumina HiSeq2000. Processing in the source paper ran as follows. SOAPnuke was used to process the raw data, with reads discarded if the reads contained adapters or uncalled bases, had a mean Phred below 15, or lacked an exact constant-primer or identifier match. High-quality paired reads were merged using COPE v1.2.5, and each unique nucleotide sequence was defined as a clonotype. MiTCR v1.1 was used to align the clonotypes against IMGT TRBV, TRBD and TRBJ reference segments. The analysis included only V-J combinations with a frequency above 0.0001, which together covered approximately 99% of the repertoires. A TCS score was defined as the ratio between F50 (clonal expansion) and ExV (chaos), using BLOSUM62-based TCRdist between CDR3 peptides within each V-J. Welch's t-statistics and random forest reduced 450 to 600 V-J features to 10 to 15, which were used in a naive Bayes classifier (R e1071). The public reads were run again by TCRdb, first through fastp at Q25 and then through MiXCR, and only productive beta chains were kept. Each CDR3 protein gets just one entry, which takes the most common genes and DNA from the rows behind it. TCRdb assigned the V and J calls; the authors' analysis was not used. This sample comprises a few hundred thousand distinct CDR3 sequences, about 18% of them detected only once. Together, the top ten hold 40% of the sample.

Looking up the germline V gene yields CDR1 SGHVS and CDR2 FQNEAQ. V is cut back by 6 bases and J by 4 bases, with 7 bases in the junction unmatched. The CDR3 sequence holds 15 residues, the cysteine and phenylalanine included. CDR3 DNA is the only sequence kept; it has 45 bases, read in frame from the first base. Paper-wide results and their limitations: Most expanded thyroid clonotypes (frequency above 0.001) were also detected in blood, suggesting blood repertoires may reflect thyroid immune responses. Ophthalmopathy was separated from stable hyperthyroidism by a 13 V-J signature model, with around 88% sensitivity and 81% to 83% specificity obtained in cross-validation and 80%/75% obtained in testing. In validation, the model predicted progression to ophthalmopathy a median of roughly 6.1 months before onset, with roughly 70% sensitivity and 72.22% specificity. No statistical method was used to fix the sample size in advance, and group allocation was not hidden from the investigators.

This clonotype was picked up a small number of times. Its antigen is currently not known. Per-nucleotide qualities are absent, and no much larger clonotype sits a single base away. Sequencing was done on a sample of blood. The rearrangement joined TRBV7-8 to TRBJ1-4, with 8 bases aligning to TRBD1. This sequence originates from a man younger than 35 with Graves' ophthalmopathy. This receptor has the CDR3 CASRLATGVNEKLFF. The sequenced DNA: TGTGCCAGCAGGTTGGCGACAGGGGTTAATGAAAAACTGTTTTTT.